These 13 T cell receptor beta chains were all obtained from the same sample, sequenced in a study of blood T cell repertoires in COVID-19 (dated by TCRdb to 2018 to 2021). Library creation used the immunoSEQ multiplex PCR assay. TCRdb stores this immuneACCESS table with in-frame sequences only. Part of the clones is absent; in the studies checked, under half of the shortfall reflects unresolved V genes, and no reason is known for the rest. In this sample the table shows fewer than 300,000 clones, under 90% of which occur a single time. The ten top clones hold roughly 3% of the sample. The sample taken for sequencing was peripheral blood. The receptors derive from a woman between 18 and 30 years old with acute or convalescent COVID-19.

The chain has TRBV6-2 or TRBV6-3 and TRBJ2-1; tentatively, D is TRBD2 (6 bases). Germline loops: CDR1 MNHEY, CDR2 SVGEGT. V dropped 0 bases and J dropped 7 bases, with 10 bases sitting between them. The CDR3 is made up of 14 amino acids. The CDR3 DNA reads TGTGCCAGCAGTTACTCCGGGAGTCGGAATGAGCAGTTCTTC. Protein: CASSYSGSRNEQFF.

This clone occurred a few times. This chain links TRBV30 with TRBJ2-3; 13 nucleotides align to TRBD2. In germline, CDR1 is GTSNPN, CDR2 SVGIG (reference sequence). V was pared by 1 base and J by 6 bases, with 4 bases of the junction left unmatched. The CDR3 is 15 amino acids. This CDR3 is CAWSALAGGGDTQYF. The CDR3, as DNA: TGTGCCTGGAGTGCACTAGCGGGAGGGGGGGATACGCAGTATTTT.

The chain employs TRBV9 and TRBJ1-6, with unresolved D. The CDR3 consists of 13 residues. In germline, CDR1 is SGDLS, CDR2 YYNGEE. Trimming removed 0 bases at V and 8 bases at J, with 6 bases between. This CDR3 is CASSVGGDSPLHF. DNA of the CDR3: TGTGCCAGCAGCGTAGGAGGAGATTCACCCCTCCACTTT.

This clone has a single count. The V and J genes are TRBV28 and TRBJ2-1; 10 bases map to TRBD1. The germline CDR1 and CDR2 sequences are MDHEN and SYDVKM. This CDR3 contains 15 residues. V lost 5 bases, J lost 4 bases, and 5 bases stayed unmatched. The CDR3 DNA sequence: TGTGCCAGCAGTCCGACAGGGGGCGGATACAATGAGCAGTTCTTC. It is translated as CASSPTGGGYNEQFF.

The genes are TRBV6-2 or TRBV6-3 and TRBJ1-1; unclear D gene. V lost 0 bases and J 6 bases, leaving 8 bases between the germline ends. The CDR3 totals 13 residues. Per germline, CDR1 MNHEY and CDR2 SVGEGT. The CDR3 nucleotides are TGTGCCAGCAGTTACTCGATAGTCCCTGAAGCTTTCTTT. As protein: CASSYSIVPEAFF.

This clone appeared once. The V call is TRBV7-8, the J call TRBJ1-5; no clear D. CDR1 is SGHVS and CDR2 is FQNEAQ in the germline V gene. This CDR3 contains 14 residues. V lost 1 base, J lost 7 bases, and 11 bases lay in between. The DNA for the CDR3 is TGTGCCAGCAGCTTAGGTGGGAGAGGACAGCCCCAGCATTTT. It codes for CASSLGGRGQPQHF.

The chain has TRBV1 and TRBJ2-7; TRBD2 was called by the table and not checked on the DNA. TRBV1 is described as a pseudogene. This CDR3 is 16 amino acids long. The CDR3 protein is CTSSQDPASGYYEQYF. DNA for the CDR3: TGCACCAGCAGCCAAGATCCTGCTAGCGGCTACTACGAGCAGTACTTC.

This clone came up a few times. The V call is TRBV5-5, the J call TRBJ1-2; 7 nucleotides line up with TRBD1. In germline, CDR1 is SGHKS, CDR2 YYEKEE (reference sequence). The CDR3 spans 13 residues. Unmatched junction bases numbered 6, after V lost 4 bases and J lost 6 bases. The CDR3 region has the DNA TGTGCCAGCAGCCAAGGGGGCGCGGATGGCTACACCTTC. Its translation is CASSQGGADGYTF.

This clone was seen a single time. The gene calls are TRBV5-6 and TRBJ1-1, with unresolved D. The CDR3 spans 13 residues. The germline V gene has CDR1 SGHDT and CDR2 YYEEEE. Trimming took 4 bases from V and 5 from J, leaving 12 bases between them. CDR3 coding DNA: TGTGCCAGCAGCCTCCTGGAGGGTACTGAAGCTTTCTTT. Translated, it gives CASSLLEGTEAFF. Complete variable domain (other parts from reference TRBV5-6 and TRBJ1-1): DAGVTQSPTHLIKTRGQQVTLRCSPKSGHDTVSWYQQALGQGPQFIFQYYEEEERQRGNFPDRFSGHQFPNYSSELNVNALLLGDSALYLCASSLLEGTEAFFGQGTRLTVV.

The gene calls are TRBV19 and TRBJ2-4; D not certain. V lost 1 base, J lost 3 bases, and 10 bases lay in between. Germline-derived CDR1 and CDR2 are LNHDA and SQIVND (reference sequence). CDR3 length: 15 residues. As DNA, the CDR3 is TGTGCCAGTAGTATAGGGCAGCGTAACAAAAACATTCAGTACTTC. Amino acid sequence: CASSIGQRNKNIQYF.

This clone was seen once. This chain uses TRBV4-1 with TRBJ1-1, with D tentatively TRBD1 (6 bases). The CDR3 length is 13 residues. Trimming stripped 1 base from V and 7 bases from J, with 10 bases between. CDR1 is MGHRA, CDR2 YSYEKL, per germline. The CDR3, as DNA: TGCGCCAGCAGCCAAGTCTGGACAGATGAAGCTTTCTTT. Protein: CASSQVWTDEAFF.

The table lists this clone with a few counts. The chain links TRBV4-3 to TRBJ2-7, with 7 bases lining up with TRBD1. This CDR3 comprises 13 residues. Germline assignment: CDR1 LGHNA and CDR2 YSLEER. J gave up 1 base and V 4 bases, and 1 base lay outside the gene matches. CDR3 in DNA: TGCGCCAGCAGCCGGGACAGATCCTACGAGCAGTACTTC. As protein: CASSRDRSYEQYF.

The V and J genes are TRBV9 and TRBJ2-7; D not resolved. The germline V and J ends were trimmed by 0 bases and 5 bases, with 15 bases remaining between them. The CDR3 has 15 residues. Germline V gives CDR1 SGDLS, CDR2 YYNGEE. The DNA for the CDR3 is TGTGCCAGCAGCGTAGCTCAGGAAGTTGAAGACGAGCAGTACTTC. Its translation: CASSVAQEVEDEQYF.